The 23 T cell receptor beta chains given below trace back to one sample, sequenced in a study of regulatory T cells in long-lasting Graves disease. Arm-PCR of CDR3 regions and iRepertoire HTBI primers were used to build TCR beta libraries. Each CDR3 protein gets one entry after TCRdb re-called the multiplex PCR reads with MiXCR. Among about 500,000 distinct CDR3 sequences listed, 9.5% to 15% were seen once. Documented time point: newly diagnosed GD, antithyroid drugs for less than 3 months. Making the TCR library involved RNA that had been extracted from PBMCs. This sample also belongs to another study, concerning T cells in Graves' hyperthyroidism and ophthalmopathy.

Sequencing used peripheral blood mononuclear cells (PBMCs), obtained at new diagnosis, from a patient treated with antithyroid drugs. These receptors all stem from a woman aged 30 to 39 with Graves disease.

This clonotype was counted many times. The J gene is TRBJ1-1, the V gene TRBV18; D is ambiguous. Germline V gene data show CDR1 as KGHSH and CDR2 as LQKENI. The CDR3 runs 13 residues. The germline V and J ends were trimmed by 4 bases and 0 bases, with 6 bases remaining between them. CDR3 residues: CASSRLMNTEAFF. The CDR3 DNA reads as TGTGCCAGCTCACGGCTAATGAACACTGAAGCTTTCTTT.

The chain joins TRBV20-1 to TRBJ1-3; D is unclear. The CDR3 consists of 13 residues. Germline V gene lookup returns CDR1 DFQATT and CDR2 SNEGSKA (reference sequence). The CDR3 protein is CGRMGVSGNTIYF. DNA for the CDR3: TGCGGACGAATGGGTGTCTCTGGAAACACCATATATTTT.

This clonotype was counted ten times or more. The V and J genes are TRBV10-3 and TRBJ2-1; D is possibly TRBD2 (5 bases). V gave up 4 bases and J gave up 3 bases, with 16 bases separating them. Germline CDR1 ENHRY, CDR2 SYGVKD. The CDR3 contains 16 residues. This chain's CDR3 is CAISGGSRDLYNEQFF. CDR3 bases: TGTGCCATCAGTGGGGGTTCCCGGGATCTCTACAATGAGCAGTTCTTC.

The sample holds many counts of this clonotype. V usage is TRBV12-3 or TRBV12-4 and J usage is TRBJ1-2; D remains unclear. V dropped 3 bases and J dropped 7 bases, with 6 bases sitting between them. This CDR3 region has 11 residues. This CDR3 reads CASSFGVGYTF. The CDR3 nucleotides are TGTGCCAGCAGTTTTGGAGTTGGCTACACCTTC.

The table lists this clonotype with many counts. This chain links TRBV6-1 with TRBJ1-1, with 8 bases aligning to TRBD1. Germline values: CDR1 MNHNS, CDR2 SASEGT. CDR3 length: 15 amino acids. Trimming at V came to 6 bases and at J to 7 bases, leaving 13 bases not matched to a gene. The CDR3 region is CASSPFQGAVGEAFF. DNA for the CDR3: TGTGCCAGCAGCCCCTTCCAGGGGGCAGTCGGTGAAGCTTTCTTT.

The table lists this clonotype with many counts. This chain joins TRBV11-2 and TRBJ2-1; TRBD2 aligns across 8 bases. Germline CDR1 SGHAT, CDR2 FQNNGV. V trimming: 5 bases; J trimming: 2 bases; junction bases outside the gene matches: 8. This CDR3 has 16 residues. Here the CDR3 reads CASSPGGGVPYNEQFF. In nucleotides, the CDR3 is TGTGCCAGCAGCCCCGGGGGGGGGGTCCCCTACAATGAGCAGTTCTTC.

This clonotype appeared many times. The rearrangement uses TRBV18 and TRBJ2-5, with TRBD1 as a possible D gene (6 bases). V gave up 6 bases and J gave up 4 bases, with 12 bases separating them. Germline V gene lookup returns CDR1 KGHSH and CDR2 LQKENI. CDR3 size: 13 residues. CDR3: CASSRDNSETQYF. As DNA, the CDR3 is TGTGCCAGCTCCCGGGACAACTCAGAGACCCAGTACTTC.

The rearrangement links TRBV29-1 to TRBJ2-7; 10 nucleotides agree with TRBD2. There are 14 residues in the CDR3. V lost 7 bases to trimming and J lost 3 bases; unmatched junction nucleotides: 9. Per the germline V gene, CDR1 is SQVTM and CDR2 is ANQGSEA. The CDR3 loop reads CSAESSGRGYEQYF. CDR3 coding DNA: TGCAGCGCAGAGTCAAGCGGGAGGGGCTACGAGCAGTACTTC.

This clonotype has a count of ten or more. In DNA, the CDR3 is TGCAGTGCCCGCCCTAACGAGGACTATGGCTACACCTTC. Protein product: CSARPNEDYGYTF. The chain carries TRBV20-1 and TRBJ1-2, with D unresolved. CDR3 length equals 13 residues. Germline CDR1 and CDR2: DFQATT and SNEGSKA (reference sequence). V lost 6 bases and J 3 bases, leaving 14 bases between the germline ends.

This clonotype was detected many times. Germline is not matched at one junction end, which may reflect a read error. This chain joins TRBV7-8 and TRBJ2-7; D remains unclear. The CDR3 sequence is 11 residues long. Germline-derived CDR1 and CDR2 are SGHVS and FQNEAQ. The CDR3 bases are TGTGCCAGCAGCTTAGGAGTTTCATGGTCCTTC. The encoded protein is CASSLGVSWSF.

This clonotype was counted ten times or more. V is TRBV29-1 and J is TRBJ1-4, with TRBD1 identical over 7 bases. Germline V lookup: CDR1 SQVTM, CDR2 ANQGSEA. V dropped 4 bases and J dropped 4; count of bases not matched to a gene: 3. The CDR3 runs 13 residues. The CDR3, as DNA: TGCAGCGTTGGGTGGGACAGTAATGAAAAACTGTTTTTT. Translation: CSVGWDSNEKLFF. The full variable domain, rest sourced from reference TRBV29-1 and TRBJ1-4, is SAVISQKPSRDICQRGTSLTIQCQVDSQVTMMFWYRQQPGQSLTLIATANQGSEATYESGFVIDKFPISRPNLTFSTLTVSNMSPEDSSIYLCSVGWDSNEKLFFGSGTQLSVL.

The chain recombines TRBV7-2 with TRBJ1-1; D remains unclear. Germline V CDR1 and CDR2: SGHTA, FQGNSA. V was cut by 5 bases and J by 3 bases, with 10 bases left in between. CDR3 length: 13 residues. The CDR3 spells CASSGSMDTEAFF. The CDR3 DNA is TGTGCCAGCAGCGGGAGTATGGACACTGAAGCTTTCTTT.

About this clonotype: A much larger clone differs by one base, so this may be a read error. This chain connects TRBV6-2 or TRBV6-3 to TRBJ1-2; D call uncertain. Trimming stripped 2 bases from V and 1 base from J, with 11 bases between. CDR1 is MNHEY and CDR2 is SVGEGT in the germline V gene. The CDR3 has 15 amino acids. This CDR3 reads CASSYGHGINYGYTF. In nucleotides, the CDR3 is TGTGCCAGCAGTTACGGTCATGGGATTAACTATGGCTACACCTTC.

This clonotype was recorded many times. Germline is not matched at one junction end, which may reflect a read error. J is TRBJ2-3 and V is TRBV5-1; possible D gene TRBD1, 6 bases. The CDR3 has 15 residues. CDR1 and CDR2 (germline): SGHRS, YFSETQ. The CDR3 bases are TGTGCCAGCAGCTTGCAACAGGGCGTCACAGATACGCAGTATTTT. It specifies CASSLQQGVTDTQYF.

The sample holds many counts of this clonotype. V gene TRBV7-8 combines with J gene TRBJ2-1; a weak D match, TRBD2 (6 bases). Germline CDR1 reads SGHVS; CDR2 reads FQNEAQ. V was clipped by 4 bases and J by 9 bases, with 19 bases between them. The CDR3 extends over 15 amino acids. Written as DNA, the CDR3 is TGTGCCAGCAGCTCCCAGCGGGCCCGTGAGGGTGAGCAGTTCTTC. Translation: CASSSQRAREGEQFF.

The chain joins TRBV12-3 or TRBV12-4 to TRBJ1-5; 7 bases align to TRBD1. This CDR3 is built from 14 residues. The junction had 5 bases not matched to a gene; V was cut back by 5 bases and J by 4 bases. CDR3 sequence: CASSKQGRNQPQHF. The CDR3 nucleotides read TGTGCCAGCAGTAAACAGGGGAGGAATCAGCCCCAGCATTTT.

This clonotype was counted only a few times. This clone may be a read error of a much larger clone one base away. The V gene is TRBV7-2, the J gene TRBJ2-1, with D hard to call. Trimming removed 3 bases from V and 8 bases from J, with 8 bases in between. The CDR3 runs 12 residues. Germline values: CDR1 SGHTA, CDR2 FQGNSA. CDR3 in amino acids: CASSFLGYEQFF. The CDR3 nucleotides are TGTGCCAGCAGCTTTCTTGGCTATGAGCAGTTCTTC.

The chain is built from TRBV28 and TRBJ2-7; the match to TRBD1 covers 11 bases. Germline CDR1 is MDHEN and CDR2 is SYDVKM. The CDR3 has 17 residues. Trimming at V came to 4 bases and at J to 5 bases, leaving 13 bases not matched to a gene. The CDR3 spells CASSSSPGQGGSHEQYF. DNA of the CDR3: TGTGCCAGCAGTTCATCCCCGGGACAGGGGGGCTCGCACGAGCAGTACTTC.

J is TRBJ2-1 and V is TRBV6-4; 14 bases align to TRBD2. The CDR3 runs 19 residues. V was pared by 0 bases and J by 8 bases, with 12 bases of the junction left unmatched. Germline V gene data show CDR1 as MRHNA and CDR2 as SNTAGT. The DNA of the CDR3 is TGTGCCAGCAGTGACTCGGGGACTAGCGGGAGACGAGGAGGGTATGAGCAGTTCTTC. It encodes CASSDSGTSGRRGGYEQFF.

This clonotype was seen many times. The V gene is TRBV16, the J gene TRBJ1-2; TRBD1 is a possible D gene (5 bases). In germline, CDR1 is KGHSY, CDR2 FQNENV. The CDR3 consists of 14 residues. Trimming removed 3 bases at V and 0 bases at J, with 8 bases between. The CDR3 nucleotides read TGTGCCAGCAGCCAGACAGCAGCTAACTATGGCTACACCTTC. Residues: CASSQTAANYGYTF.

This clonotype was observed many times. The rearrangement joins TRBV7-9 to TRBJ1-1; 8 nucleotides line up with TRBD1. J lost 3 bases, V lost 7 bases, and 16 bases had no gene match. The CDR3 extends over 17 amino acids. CDR1 is SEHNR and CDR2 is FQNEAQ in the germline V gene (reference sequence). For the CDR3, the DNA is TGTGCCAGCACCAATATTACCAGGAGACAGGGGCACACTGAAGCTTTCTTT. Protein sequence: CASTNITRRQGHTEAFF.

The sample holds many counts of this clonotype. The rearrangement links TRBV27 to TRBJ2-3; D might be TRBD1 or TRBD2, each matching 5 bases. Germline V gene sequence: CDR1 MNHEY, CDR2 SMNVEV (reference sequence). The V gene lost 1 base and the J gene lost 0 bases, with 8 bases spanning the gap. This CDR3 region has 15 residues. The CDR3 is CASSLFGGSTDTQYF. DNA of the CDR3: TGTGCCAGCAGTTTATTTGGGGGAAGCACAGATACGCAGTATTTT.

This clonotype was seen ten or more times. V gene TRBV2 combines with J gene TRBJ1-1, with D unclear. Trimming shortened V by 9 bases and J by 5 bases, and 16 bases separated the two germline ends. This CDR3 contains 13 residues. Germline-derived CDR1 and CDR2 are SNHLY and FYNNEI. This CDR3 is CARRTGGRTEAFF. The DNA of the CDR3 is TGTGCCAGAAGGACGGGCGGTAGGACTGAAGCTTTCTTT.